The clone carrying this T cell receptor beta chain was detected a few times. The antigen remains unidentified. It was with previously described methods and listed TCR primers that bulk TCR libraries were made. TCRdb reprocessed the PCR reads with MiXCR, giving one entry per CDR3 protein. This table has 600,000 to 650,000 distinct CDR3 sequences, 15% to 20% appearing once. CD8+CD4-CCR7+CD45RA+ cells were sorted as naive CD8 T cells. These data are taken from a study of molecular identifiers for immune sequencing clone quantification. Study-wide findings and caveats: Clones that had above 20 RNA copies took up over 97% of effector molecules but under 1% in naive cells. Spiked Jurkat TCR RNA equal to one cell could reportedly be picked out among over 850,000 naive cells.

Germline trimming cut 3 bases from V and 5 bases from J; bases unmatched to any gene: 7. CDR3 size: 15 residues. From germline, CDR1 is MNHEY and CDR2 SMNVEV (reference sequence). This TCR was recovered from a human donor in good health. Some libraries in this study had Jurkat cell RNA spiked in. Sequencing was carried out using naive CD8+ T cells from blood, with Jurkat cell RNA spiked in. Stated subset: FACS-sorted CD8+CD4-CCR7+CD45RA+ naive T cells. The rearrangement uses TRBV27 and TRBJ1-1, with TRBD1 matching over 9 bases. CDR3 amino acids: CASSFQGQGLTEAFF. CDR3 bases: TGTGCCAGCAGTTTCCAGGGACAGGGATTAACTGAAGCTTTCTTT.